The next 24 T cell receptor beta chains were all read from a single sample in a study of cytomegalovirus exposure and HLA in healthy donors. The primer mix had 60 Vbeta and 13 Jbeta primers. Only in-frame clones appear in the TCRdb table, and some are missing; sequencing was by immunoSEQ multiplex PCR. Seen here are some 160,000 clones, 60% to 85% observed once, and the top ten hold 2% to 2.5%. The source material was PBMCs. The receptor source for this set is a man between 50 and 59 years old in good health and CMV-seropositive.

The chain uses TRBV4-1 and TRBJ2-5; 12 bases align to TRBD2. Germline assignment: CDR1 MGHRA and CDR2 YSYEKL. The J segment lost 6 bases and the V segment lost 2 bases, leaving 7 bases of the junction unmatched. CDR3 size: 16 residues. The CDR3 DNA follows: TGCGCCAGCAGCCAATTTCTAGCGGGGGGGCAGCAGACCCAGTACTTC. Translating it yields CASSQFLAGGQQTQYF.

About this clone itself: The sample has other DNA sequences that encode this CDR3 too. V and J are TRBV18 and TRBJ2-7; 9 bases fit TRBD1. Trimming took 3 bases from V and 3 from J; bases not matched to a gene: 3. The CDR3 is 14 residues long. Germline lookup yields CDR1 KGHSH and CDR2 LQKENI. The CDR3 coding sequence is TGTGCCAGCTCACCCTCGGGACAGGGCTACGAGCAGTACTTC. It codes for CASSPSGQGYEQYF. Together with reference TRBV18 and TRBJ2-7, the CDR3 gives the full variable domain: NAGVMQNPRHLVRRRGQEARLRCSPMKGHSHVYWYRQLPEEGLKFMVYLQKENIIDESGMPKERFSAEFPKEGPSILRIQQVVRGDSAAYFCASSPSGQGYEQYFGPGTRLTVT.

The genes are TRBV6-5 and TRBJ1-2; the match to TRBD1 covers 8 bases. This CDR3 is built from 15 residues. From germline, CDR1 is MNHEY and CDR2 SVGAGI. Unmatched junction bases numbered 4, after V lost 0 bases and J lost 4 bases. CDR3 DNA: TGTGCCAGCAGTTACTCGACCCAGGGGGCCTATGGCTACACCTTC. Translating it yields CASSYSTQGAYGYTF.

The gene calls are TRBV4-3 and TRBJ2-1; D is perhaps TRBD2 (7 bases). The V gene lost 0 bases and the J gene lost 2 bases, with 14 bases spanning the gap. Germline values: CDR1 LGHNA, CDR2 YSLEER. The CDR3 length is 17 residues. The CDR3 spells CASSQDVGGTTYNEQFF. The DNA of the CDR3 is TGCGCCAGCAGCCAAGATGTGGGGGGGACAACCTACAATGAGCAGTTCTTC.

The chain carries TRBV18 and TRBJ1-1, with TRBD1 matching 7 bases. The CDR3 sequence is 16 residues long. In germline, CDR1 is KGHSH, CDR2 LQKENI. V lost 0 bases to trimming and J lost 4 bases; unmatched junction nucleotides: 8. The CDR3 spells CASSPPTGLRSTEAFF. CDR3 nucleotide sequence: TGTGCCAGCTCACCACCGACAGGGTTAAGGAGCACTGAAGCTTTCTTT.

CDR3 sequence reads: CASSLDRVQREKLFF. The CDR3, as DNA: TGTGCCAGCAGCTTGGACAGGGTTCAGCGAGAAAAACTGTTTTTT. This chain connects TRBV7-8 to TRBJ1-4, with TRBD1 identical over 8 bases. J was trimmed by 8 bases and V by 3 bases; bases with no gene match: 8. The CDR3 runs 15 residues. Germline V CDR1 and CDR2: SGHVS, FQNEAQ.

The CDR3 nucleotides read TGTGCCAGCACTACGACGACAGGGCCAGCGCAGTACTTC. Translation: CASTTTTGPAQYF. The chain joins TRBV6-1 to TRBJ2-7; 7 nucleotides agree with TRBD1. V lost 7 bases and J lost 9; bases outside the gene matches: 12. The CDR3 is 13 residues long. Germline V gives CDR1 MNHNS, CDR2 SASEGT.

The chain links TRBV11-3 to TRBJ2-1, with 13 bases that match TRBD2. The CDR3 extends over 15 amino acids. Germline V CDR1 and CDR2: SGHNT, YENEEA. The V gene end was trimmed by 5 bases and the J gene end by 10 bases; junction bases not matched to a gene: 8. The CDR3 loop is CASSPRTSGGEEQFF. The CDR3 DNA follows: TGTGCCAGCAGCCCCCGGACTAGCGGGGGCGAGGAGCAGTTCTTC.

The V and J genes are TRBV7-2 and TRBJ2-2; D might be TRBD2 (7 bases). The V and J ends lost 2 bases and 7 bases respectively, with 11 bases between them. Germline CDR1 reads SGHTA; CDR2 reads FQGNSA. The CDR3 totals 14 residues. The DNA for the CDR3 is TGTGCCAGCAGCTTAAGGGGGGGCCACGGGGAGCTGTTTTTT. Translating gives CASSLRGGHGELFF.

The chain employs TRBV19 and TRBJ2-2; D remains unclear. Looked up from germline, CDR1 is LNHDA and CDR2 is SQIVND (reference sequence). The V gene lost 3 bases and the J gene lost 8 bases, with 7 bases spanning the gap. This CDR3 region has 12 residues. The CDR3 DNA reads as TGTGCCAGTAGTATCTTGGCAGGGGAGCTGTTTTTT. Its translation is CASSILAGELFF.

For this clone: One end of the junction varies from germline; a read error may be responsible. The rearrangement links TRBV11-2 to TRBJ1-6, with D unresolved. The CDR3 runs 13 residues. From germline, CDR1 is SGHAT and CDR2 FQNNGV. CDR3 nucleotide sequence: TGTGCCAGCAGCTTAAGTCAAGCTTCAACCCTCCACTTT. Amino acid sequence: CASSLSQASTLHF.

J is TRBJ2-7 and V is TRBV5-4; no clear D gene. The germline V gene has CDR1 SGHNT and CDR2 YYREEE (reference sequence). Trimming removed 2 bases from V and 0 bases from J, with 3 bases in between. The CDR3 extends over 12 amino acids. The DNA of the CDR3 is TGTGCCAGCAGCTTACACTCCTACGAGCAGTACTTC. It codes for CASSLHSYEQYF.

This clone was seen a handful of times. The J gene is TRBJ1-5, the V gene TRBV6-1; possible D gene TRBD1, 5 bases. The germline CDR1 and CDR2 sequences are MNHNS and SASEGT. This CDR3 is 13 amino acids long. V lost 3 bases, J lost 6 bases, and 9 bases lay in between. The CDR3 sequence: CASSDRGSQPQHF. DNA for the CDR3: TGTGCCAGCAGTGATAGGGGATCTCAGCCCCAGCATTTT.

This clone has only a few counts. This chain connects TRBV30 to TRBJ1-1; no reliable D call. Germline assignment: CDR1 GTSNPN and CDR2 SVGIG (reference sequence). Trimming removed 2 bases at V and 3 bases at J, with 10 bases between. The CDR3 is made up of 13 amino acids. CDR3 loop: CAWSSLRDTEAFF. The DNA of the CDR3 is TGTGCCTGGAGTTCGCTTCGGGACACTGAAGCTTTCTTT.

The rearrangement links TRBV6-5 to TRBJ1-2; D uncertain. The germline V and J ends were trimmed by 0 bases and 3 bases, with 8 bases remaining between them. The germline CDR1 and CDR2 sequences are MNHEY and SVGAGI. This CDR3 comprises 14 residues. For the CDR3, the DNA is TGTGCCAGCAGTTACTCGTGGAGACACTATGGCTACACCTTC. Its protein is CASSYSWRHYGYTF.

The gene calls are TRBV4-1 and TRBJ2-1, with TRBD2 matching 10 bases. CDR1 is MGHRA and CDR2 is YSYEKL in the germline V gene. The CDR3 has 22 amino acids. The V segment lost 3 bases and the J segment 0 bases; nucleotides outside the gene matches: 20. Here the CDR3 DNA reads TGCGCCAGCAGCCAGAAGACTAGACCAGGACTAGCGGCCGTTGGCTCCTACAATGAGCAGTTCTTC. Its protein is CASSQKTRPGLAAVGSYNEQFF.

The chain employs TRBV4-3 and TRBJ1-2; TRBD1 agrees at 7 bases. Germline-derived CDR1 and CDR2 are LGHNA and YSLEER. CDR3 size: 15 residues. V lost 5 bases and J lost 4; bases outside the gene matches: 10. DNA for the CDR3: TGCGCCAGCAGCTGGAGTCGGCAGGGGGTCTATGGCTACACCTTC. Residues: CASSWSRQGVYGYTF.

As regards this clone: The sample holds other DNA sequences that translate to the same CDR3. The genes are TRBV4-3 and TRBJ1-1; 7 nucleotides line up with TRBD1. This CDR3 has 14 residues. CDR1 and CDR2 from the germline V gene are LGHNA and YSLEER. V lost 4 bases and J lost 3; bases outside the gene matches: 5. The CDR3 sequence: CASSLIQGDTEAFF. The CDR3 DNA reads TGCGCCAGCAGCCTCATTCAGGGGGACACTGAAGCTTTCTTT.

This clone has more than one count but fewer than ten. The genes are TRBV7-2 and TRBJ1-1, with D possibly matching TRBD1 (5 bases). Per germline, CDR1 SGHTA and CDR2 FQGNSA. Trimming removed 6 bases at V and 1 base at J, with 6 bases between. The CDR3 length is 12 residues. The CDR3 DNA sequence: TGTGCCAGCAGGGGGGGGAACACTGAAGCTTTCTTT. As protein: CASRGGNTEAFF.

This rearrangement joins TRBV9 to TRBJ2-5; the match to TRBD2 covers 8 bases. The J call may be in error: the DNA end matches TRBJ2-7 better. Looked up from germline, CDR1 is SGDLS and CDR2 is YYNGEE. The CDR3 spans 15 residues. CDR3 residues: CASSVGSGSSYEQYF. DNA of the CDR3: TGTGCCAGCAGCGTAGGAAGCGGGAGCTCCTACGAGCAGTACTTC.

V is TRBV10-2 and J is TRBJ1-5; tentatively, D is TRBD1 (6 bases). The V gene's germline CDR1 is WSHSY and CDR2 SAAADI. CDR3 length: 19 amino acids. V shed 3 bases and J shed 2 bases, with 23 bases lying between them. In DNA form, the CDR3 reads TGCGCCAGCAGTGAATTATGGGCTAGGGGGGGAACGGGCAATCAGCCCCAGCATTTT. This gives the protein CASSELWARGGTGNQPQHF.

The CDR3 DNA follows: TGTGCCAGCAGGCCAATCGGCCGGGGAGGCTACGAGCAGTACTTC. Residues: CASRPIGRGGYEQYF. The V and J genes are TRBV6-5 and TRBJ2-7, with a possible D match to TRBD2 (6 bases). Germline values: CDR1 MNHEY, CDR2 SVGAGI. This CDR3 is built from 15 residues. V shed 6 bases and J shed 3 bases, with 18 bases lying between them.

On this clone: In the same sample, other DNA sequences code for this CDR3. This chain connects TRBV7-2 to TRBJ1-5, with D possibly TRBD1 on 6 matching bases. With 3 bases removed from V and 4 bases from J, the gap between germline ends came to 7 bases. This CDR3 is built from 13 residues. Germline values: CDR1 SGHTA, CDR2 FQGNSA. CDR3 amino acids: CASSFDRNQPQHF. The CDR3 bases are TGTGCCAGCAGCTTTGACAGGAATCAGCCCCAGCATTTT.

This chain uses TRBV6-1 with TRBJ2-2, with a weak D call TRBD1 (6 bases). From germline, CDR1 is MNHNS and CDR2 SASEGT. The ends were cut back, 7 bases at V and 4 bases at J, with 10 bases in the middle. The CDR3 is 13 amino acids. CDR3 region: CASKTGVTGELFF. CDR3 DNA: TGTGCCAGCAAGACAGGCGTCACCGGGGAGCTGTTTTTT.